This TCR beta chain was recovered during a study of cytomegalovirus exposure and HLA in healthy donors. Findings of the study overall: It was 164 TCR beta chains that were listed as cytomegalovirus-associated. Most TCR sequences proved rare, with some public TCRs found in many donors.

Notes on this clone: Its matching antigen is unknown.

Only in-frame clones appear in the TCRdb table, and some are missing; sequencing was by immunoSEQ multiplex PCR. The table lists about 240,000 clones, around 87% of them singletons. The donors were part of the approximately 130-subject validation cohort, which stood apart from the 666-subject first cohort. The specimen sequenced was PBMCs. The source of this sequence is a young woman in good health and CMV-seropositive.

This CDR3 is CASSLRHSFESGNTIYF. CDR3 bases: TGTGCCAGCAGCCTACGACACAGCTTCGAGTCTGGAAACACCATATATTTT. The chain carries TRBV9 and TRBJ1-3; D is unclear. The germline V gene has CDR1 SGDLS and CDR2 YYNGEE. This CDR3 has 17 amino acids. The V end was cut by 4 bases, the J end by 1 base, with 18 bases between. Complete variable domain (other parts from reference TRBV9 and TRBJ1-3): DSGVTQTPKHLITATGQRVTLRCSPRSGDLSVYWYQQSLDQGLQFLIQYYNGEERAKGNILERFSAQQFPDLHSELNLSSLELGDSALYFCASSLRHSFESGNTIYFGEGSWLTVV.